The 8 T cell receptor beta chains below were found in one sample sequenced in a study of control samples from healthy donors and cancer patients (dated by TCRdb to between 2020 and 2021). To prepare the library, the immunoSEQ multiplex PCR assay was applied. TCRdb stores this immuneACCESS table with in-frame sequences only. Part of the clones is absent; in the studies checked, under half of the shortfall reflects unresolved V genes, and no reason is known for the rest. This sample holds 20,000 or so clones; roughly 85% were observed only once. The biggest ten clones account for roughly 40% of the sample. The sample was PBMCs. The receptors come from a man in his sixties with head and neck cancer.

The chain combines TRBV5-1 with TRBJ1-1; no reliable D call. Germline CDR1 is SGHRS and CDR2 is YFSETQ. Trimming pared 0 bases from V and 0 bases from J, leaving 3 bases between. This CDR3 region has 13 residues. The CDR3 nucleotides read TGCGCCAGCAGCTTGGGGTTGAACACTGAAGCTTTCTTT. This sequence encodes CASSLGLNTEAFF.

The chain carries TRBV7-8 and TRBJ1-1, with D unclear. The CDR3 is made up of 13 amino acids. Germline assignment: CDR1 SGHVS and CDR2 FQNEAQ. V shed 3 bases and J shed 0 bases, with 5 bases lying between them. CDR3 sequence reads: CASSFPVNTEAFF. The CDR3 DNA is TGTGCCAGCAGCTTCCCGGTGAACACTGAAGCTTTCTTT.

CDR3: CASSLEFNQPQHF. CDR3 sequence (DNA): TGTGCCAGCAGCTTGGAGTTTAATCAGCCCCAGCATTTT. The chain combines TRBV5-4 with TRBJ1-5, with unresolved D. CDR3 size: 13 residues. Deletions cut 0 bases from V and 4 bases from J, with 5 bases between. In germline, CDR1 is SGHNT, CDR2 YYREEE (reference sequence).

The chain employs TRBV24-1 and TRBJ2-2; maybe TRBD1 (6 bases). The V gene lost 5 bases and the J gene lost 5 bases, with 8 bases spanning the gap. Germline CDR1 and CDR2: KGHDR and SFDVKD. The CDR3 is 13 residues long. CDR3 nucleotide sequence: TGTGCCACCAGTGTTCAGGGGACCGGGGAGCTGTTTTTT. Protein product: CATSVQGTGELFF.

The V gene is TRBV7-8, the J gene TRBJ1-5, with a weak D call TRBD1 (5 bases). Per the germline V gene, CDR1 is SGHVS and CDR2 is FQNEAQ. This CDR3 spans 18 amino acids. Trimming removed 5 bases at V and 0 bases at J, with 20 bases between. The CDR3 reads CASSRAGLRTNSNQPQHF. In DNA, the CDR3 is TGTGCCAGCAGCCGCGCGGGTCTCAGGACAAATAGCAATCAGCCCCAGCATTTT.

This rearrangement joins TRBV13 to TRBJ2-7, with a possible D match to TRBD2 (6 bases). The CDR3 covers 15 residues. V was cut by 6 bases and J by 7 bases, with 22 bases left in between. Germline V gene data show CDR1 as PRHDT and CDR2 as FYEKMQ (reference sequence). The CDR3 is CASSRGRPLGGEQYF. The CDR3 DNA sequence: TGTGCCAGCAGTCGGGGAAGGCCCCTTGGGGGGGAGCAGTACTTC.

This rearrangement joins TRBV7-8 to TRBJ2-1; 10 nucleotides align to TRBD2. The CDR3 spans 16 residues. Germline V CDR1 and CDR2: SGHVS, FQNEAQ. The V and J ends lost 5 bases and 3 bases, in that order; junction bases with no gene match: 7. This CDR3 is CASSRLLAGNYNEQFF. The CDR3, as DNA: TGTGCCAGCAGCCGCCTACTAGCGGGAAACTACAATGAGCAGTTCTTC. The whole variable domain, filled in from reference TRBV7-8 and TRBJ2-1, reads GAGVSQSPRYKVAKRGQDVALRCDPISGHVSLFWYQQALGQGPEFLTYFQNEAQLDKSGLPSDRFFAERPEGSVSTLKIQRTQQEDSAVYLCASSRLLAGNYNEQFFGPGTRLTVL.

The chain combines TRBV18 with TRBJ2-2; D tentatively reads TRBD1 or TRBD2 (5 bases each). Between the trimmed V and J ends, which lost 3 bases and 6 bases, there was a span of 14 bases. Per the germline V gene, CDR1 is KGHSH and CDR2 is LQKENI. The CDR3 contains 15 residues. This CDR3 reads CASSPQGPESGELFF. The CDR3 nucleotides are TGTGCCAGCTCACCTCAGGGACCTGAATCCGGGGAGCTGTTTTTT.